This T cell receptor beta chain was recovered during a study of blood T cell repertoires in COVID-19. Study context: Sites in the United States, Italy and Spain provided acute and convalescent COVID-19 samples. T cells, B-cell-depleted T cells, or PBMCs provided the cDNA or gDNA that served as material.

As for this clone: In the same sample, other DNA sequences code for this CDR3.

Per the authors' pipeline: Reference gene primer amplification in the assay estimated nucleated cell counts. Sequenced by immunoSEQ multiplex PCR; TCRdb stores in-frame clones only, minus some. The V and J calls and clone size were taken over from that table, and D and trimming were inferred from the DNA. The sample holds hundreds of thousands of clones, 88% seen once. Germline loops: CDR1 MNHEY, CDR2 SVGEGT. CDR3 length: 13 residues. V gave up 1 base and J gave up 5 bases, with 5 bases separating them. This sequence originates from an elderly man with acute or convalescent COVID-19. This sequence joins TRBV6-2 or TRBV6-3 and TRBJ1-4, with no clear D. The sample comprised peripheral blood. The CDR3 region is CASSYFVNEKLFF. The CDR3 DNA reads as TGTGCCAGCAGTTACTTCGTCAATGAAAAACTGTTTTTT.